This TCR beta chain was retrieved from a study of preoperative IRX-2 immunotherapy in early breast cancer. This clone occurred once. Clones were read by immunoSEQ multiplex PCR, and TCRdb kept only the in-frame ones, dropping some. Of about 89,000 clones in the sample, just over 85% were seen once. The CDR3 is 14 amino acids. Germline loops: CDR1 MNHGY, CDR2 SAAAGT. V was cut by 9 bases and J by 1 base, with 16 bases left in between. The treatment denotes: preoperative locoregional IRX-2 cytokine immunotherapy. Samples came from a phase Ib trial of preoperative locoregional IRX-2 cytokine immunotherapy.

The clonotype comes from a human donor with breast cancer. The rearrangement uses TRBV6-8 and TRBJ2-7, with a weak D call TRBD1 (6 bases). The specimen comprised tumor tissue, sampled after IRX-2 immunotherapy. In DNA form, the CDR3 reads TGTGCCAGTTTGCTCGGACAGCCGTCCTACGAGCAGTACTTC. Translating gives CASLLGQPSYEQYF.